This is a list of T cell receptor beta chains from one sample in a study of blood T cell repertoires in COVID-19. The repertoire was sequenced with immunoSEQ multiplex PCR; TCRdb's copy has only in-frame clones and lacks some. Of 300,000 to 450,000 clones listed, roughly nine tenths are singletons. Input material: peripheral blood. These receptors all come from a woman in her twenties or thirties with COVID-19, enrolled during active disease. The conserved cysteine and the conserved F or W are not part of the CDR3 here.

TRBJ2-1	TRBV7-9	ASSPGLAAYNEQF
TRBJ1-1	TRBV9	ASGELGQGAF
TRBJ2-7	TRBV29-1	SVEEASSSYEQY
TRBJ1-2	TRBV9	ASSVAGGANYGYT
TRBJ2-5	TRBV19	ASSRQGAGETQY
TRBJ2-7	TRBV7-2	ASSERGLTYEQY
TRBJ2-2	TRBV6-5	ASRSTGELF
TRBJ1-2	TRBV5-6	ASSFIDSRDYGYT
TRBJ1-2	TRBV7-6	ASSYPGGAGGYT
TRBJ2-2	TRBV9	ASSVGLTANTGELF
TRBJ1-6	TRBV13	ASSLRTGFYNSPLH
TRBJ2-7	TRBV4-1	ASSQDPAGVGAYSSYEQY
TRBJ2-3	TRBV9	ASSPSAGSTDTQY
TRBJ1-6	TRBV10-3	AIKGGESSYNSPLH
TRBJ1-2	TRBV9	ASSPLPARGHGYT
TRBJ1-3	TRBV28	ASSLSEGAGNTIY
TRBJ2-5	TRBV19	ASSMGGASGQETQY
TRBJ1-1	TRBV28	ASSPHRDRATEAF
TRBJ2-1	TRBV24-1	ATSPSVFNEQF
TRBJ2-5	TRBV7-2	ASSLGDRGRTQY
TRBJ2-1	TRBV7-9	ASSPLAGGNYNEQF
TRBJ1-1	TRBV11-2	ASSSDRDTEAF
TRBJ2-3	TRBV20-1	SARAGDTQY
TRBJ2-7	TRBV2	ASSGNRGLDEQY
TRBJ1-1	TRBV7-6	ASSPSPTVNTEAF